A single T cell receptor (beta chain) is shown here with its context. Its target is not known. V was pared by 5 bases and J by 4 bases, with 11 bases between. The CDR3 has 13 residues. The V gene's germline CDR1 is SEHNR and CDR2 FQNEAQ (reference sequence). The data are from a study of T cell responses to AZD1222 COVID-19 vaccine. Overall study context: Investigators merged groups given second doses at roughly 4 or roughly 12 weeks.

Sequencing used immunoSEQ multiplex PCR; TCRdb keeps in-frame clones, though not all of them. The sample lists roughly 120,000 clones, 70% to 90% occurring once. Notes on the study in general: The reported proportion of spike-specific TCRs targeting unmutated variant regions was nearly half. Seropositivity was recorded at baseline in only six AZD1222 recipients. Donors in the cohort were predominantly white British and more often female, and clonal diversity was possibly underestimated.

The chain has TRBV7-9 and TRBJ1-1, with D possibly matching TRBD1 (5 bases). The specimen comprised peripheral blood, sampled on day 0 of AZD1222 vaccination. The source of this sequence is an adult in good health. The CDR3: CASSPARVTEAFF. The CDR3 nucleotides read TGTGCCAGCAGCCCGGCCAGGGTCACTGAAGCTTTCTTT.